Here is one T cell receptor beta chain with its context. The antigen remains undetermined. The CDR3 contains 16 residues. Losses at the gene ends were 5 bases for V and 5 bases for J; bases not matched to a gene: 14. Per germline, CDR1 SGHAT and CDR2 FQNNGV. The data were taken from a study of blood T cells in healthy people across ages. Study-wide findings and caveats: Investigators viewed diversity estimates from one million T cells as underestimates, the study reported. TCR beta diversity correlated strongly with naive T cell percentage.

Then a second PCR, running roughly 7 to 11 cycles, was carried out with a sample-barcoded 5' primer and a J-beta primer mix. Researchers report that each sample yielded at least 2.5 million CDR3-containing paired-end reads. TCRdb independently ran MiXCR on the 5' RACE reads; one entry per CDR3 protein. The sample yields approximately 830,000 distinct CDR3 sequences, 62% seen once. This rearrangement joins TRBV11-2 to TRBJ2-7, with TRBD2 matching 8 bases. Sequenced material: blood. The sequence came from a young man in good health. DNA of the CDR3: TGTGCCAGCAGCCTCCTCGGGAGGGGGTGGACGGACGAGCAGTACTTC. Translation gives CASSLLGRGWTDEQYF.